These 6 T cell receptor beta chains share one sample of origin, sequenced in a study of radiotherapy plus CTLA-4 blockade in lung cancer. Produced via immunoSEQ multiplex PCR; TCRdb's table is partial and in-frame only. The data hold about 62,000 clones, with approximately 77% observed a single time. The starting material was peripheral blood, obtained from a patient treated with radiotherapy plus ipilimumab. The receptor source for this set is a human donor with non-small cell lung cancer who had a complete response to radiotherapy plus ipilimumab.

CDR3 region: CASSLWESGETEAFF. In DNA, the CDR3 is TGTGCCAGCAGCTTATGGGAGAGCGGGGAGACTGAAGCTTTCTTT. The J gene is TRBJ1-1, the V gene TRBV7-9, with D hard to call. V gave up 2 bases and J gave up 5 bases, with 15 bases separating them. CDR1 SEHNR and CDR2 FQNEAQ come from the germline V gene (reference sequence). The CDR3 sequence is 15 residues long.

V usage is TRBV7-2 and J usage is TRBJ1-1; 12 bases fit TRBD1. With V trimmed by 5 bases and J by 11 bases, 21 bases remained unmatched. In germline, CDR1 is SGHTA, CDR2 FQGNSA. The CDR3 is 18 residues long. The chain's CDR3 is CASSPAALPGTGGAKAFF. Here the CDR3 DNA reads TGTGCCAGCAGCCCAGCTGCACTCCCCGGGACAGGGGGCGCAAAGGCTTTCTTT.

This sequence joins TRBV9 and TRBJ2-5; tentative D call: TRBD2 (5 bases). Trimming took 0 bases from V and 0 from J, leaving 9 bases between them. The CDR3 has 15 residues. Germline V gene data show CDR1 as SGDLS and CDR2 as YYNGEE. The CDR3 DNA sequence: TGTGCCAGCAGCGTAGTGGGTAGCGACCAAGAGACCCAGTACTTC. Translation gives CASSVVGSDQETQYF.

CDR3 in DNA: TGTGCCAGGCCGAGATACCGGTACGAGCAGTACTTC. It encodes CARPRYRYEQYF. J is TRBJ2-7 and V is TRBV19; D call uncertain. Trimming cost V 9 bases and J 4 bases, with 13 bases left between them. There are 12 residues in the CDR3. Germline lookup yields CDR1 LNHDA and CDR2 SQIVND (reference sequence).

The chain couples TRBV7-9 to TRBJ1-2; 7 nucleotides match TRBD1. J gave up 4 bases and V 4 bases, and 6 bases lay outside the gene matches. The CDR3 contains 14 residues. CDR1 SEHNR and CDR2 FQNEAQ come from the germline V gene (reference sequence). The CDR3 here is CASSWRDSGYGYTF. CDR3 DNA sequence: TGTGCCAGCAGCTGGCGGGACAGTGGCTATGGCTACACCTTC.

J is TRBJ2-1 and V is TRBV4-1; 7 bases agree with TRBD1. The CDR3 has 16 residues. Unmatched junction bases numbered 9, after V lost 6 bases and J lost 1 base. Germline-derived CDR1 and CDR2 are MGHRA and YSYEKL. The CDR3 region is CASRKGTDNSYNEQFF. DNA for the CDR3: TGCGCCAGCAGAAAAGGGACAGATAATTCCTACAATGAGCAGTTCTTC.